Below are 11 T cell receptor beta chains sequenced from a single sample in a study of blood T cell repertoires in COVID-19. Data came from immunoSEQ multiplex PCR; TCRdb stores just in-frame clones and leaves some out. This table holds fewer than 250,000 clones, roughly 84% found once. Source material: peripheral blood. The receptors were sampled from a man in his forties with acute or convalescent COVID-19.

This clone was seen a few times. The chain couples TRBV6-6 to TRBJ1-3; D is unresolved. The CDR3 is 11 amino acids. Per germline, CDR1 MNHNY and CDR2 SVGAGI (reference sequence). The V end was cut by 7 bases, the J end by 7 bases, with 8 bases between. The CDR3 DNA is TGTGCCAGCACCGAGGGTAACACCATATATTTT. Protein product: CASTEGNTIYF.

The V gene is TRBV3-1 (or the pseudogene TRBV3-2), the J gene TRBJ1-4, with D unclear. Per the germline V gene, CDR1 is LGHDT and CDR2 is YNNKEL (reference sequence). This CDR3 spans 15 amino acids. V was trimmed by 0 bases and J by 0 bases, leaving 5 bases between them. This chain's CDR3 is CASSQDHATNEKLFF. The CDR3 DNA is TGTGCCAGCAGCCAAGACCATGCAACTAATGAAAAACTGTTTTTT.

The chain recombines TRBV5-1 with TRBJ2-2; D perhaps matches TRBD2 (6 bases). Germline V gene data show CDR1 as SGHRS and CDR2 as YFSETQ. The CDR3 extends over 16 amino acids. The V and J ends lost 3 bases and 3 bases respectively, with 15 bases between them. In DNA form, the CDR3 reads TGCGCCAGCAGCTCAGGGACCCGGGGGTACACCGGGGAGCTGTTTTTT. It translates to CASSSGTRGYTGELFF.

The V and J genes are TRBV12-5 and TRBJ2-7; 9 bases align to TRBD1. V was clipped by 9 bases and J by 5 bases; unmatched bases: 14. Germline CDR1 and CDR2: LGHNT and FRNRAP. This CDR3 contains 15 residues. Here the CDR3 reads CASPPRDRDSHEQYF. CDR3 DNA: TGTGCTAGCCCACCCCGGGACAGGGATTCCCACGAGCAGTACTTC.

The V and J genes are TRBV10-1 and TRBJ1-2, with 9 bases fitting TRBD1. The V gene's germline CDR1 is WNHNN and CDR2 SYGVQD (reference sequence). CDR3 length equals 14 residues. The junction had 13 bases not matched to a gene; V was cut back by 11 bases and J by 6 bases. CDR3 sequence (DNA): TGCGCCGGGAGAGAGTACAGGGGGCAGAATGGCTACACCTTC. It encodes CAGREYRGQNGYTF.

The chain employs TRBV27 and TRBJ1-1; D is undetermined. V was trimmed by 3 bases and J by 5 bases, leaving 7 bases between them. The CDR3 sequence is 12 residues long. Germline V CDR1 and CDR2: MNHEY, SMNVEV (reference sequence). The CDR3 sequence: CASSFLGTEAFF. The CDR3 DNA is TGTGCCAGCAGTTTTCTAGGTACTGAAGCTTTCTTT.

The CDR3: CASSLLLGQGNQPQHF. CDR3 nucleotides: TGTGCCAGCAGCTTATTACTGGGACAGGGAAATCAGCCCCAGCATTTT. The genes are TRBV5-5 and TRBJ1-5, with TRBD1 identical over 9 bases. The CDR3 length is 16 residues. Germline V gene data show CDR1 as SGHKS and CDR2 as YYEKEE (reference sequence). V shed 2 bases and J 4 bases; nucleotides not matched to a gene: 7. The whole variable domain, remainder taken from reference TRBV5-5 and TRBJ1-5, is DAGVTQSPTHLIKTRGQQVTLRCSPISGHKSVSWYQQVLGQGPQFIFQYYEKEERGRGNFPDRFSARQFPNYSSELNVNALLLGDSALYLCASSLLLGQGNQPQHFGDGTRLSIL.

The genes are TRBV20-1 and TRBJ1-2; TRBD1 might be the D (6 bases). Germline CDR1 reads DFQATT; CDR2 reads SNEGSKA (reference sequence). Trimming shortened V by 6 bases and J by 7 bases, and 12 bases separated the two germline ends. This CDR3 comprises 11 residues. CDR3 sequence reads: CSAGGALGYTF. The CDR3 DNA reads TGCAGTGCGGGGGGGGCGCTTGGCTACACCTTC.

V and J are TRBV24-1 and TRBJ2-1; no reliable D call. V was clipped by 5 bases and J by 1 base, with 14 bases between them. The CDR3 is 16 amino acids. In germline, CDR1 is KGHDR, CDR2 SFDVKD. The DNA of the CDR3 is TGTGCCACCAGTGTTACGACGGGTCGTTCCTACAATGAGCAGTTCTTC. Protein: CATSVTTGRSYNEQFF.

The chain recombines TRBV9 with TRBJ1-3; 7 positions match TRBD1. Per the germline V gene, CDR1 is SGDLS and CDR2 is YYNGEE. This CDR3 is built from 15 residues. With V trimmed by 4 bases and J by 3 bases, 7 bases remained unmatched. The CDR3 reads CASSNRGAGGNTIYF. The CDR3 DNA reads TGTGCCAGCAGCAACAGGGGCGCAGGTGGAAACACCATATATTTT.

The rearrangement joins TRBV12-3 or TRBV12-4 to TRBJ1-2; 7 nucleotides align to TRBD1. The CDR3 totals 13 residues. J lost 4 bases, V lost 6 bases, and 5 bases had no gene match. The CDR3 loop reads CASSQQGRYGYTF. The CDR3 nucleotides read TGTGCCAGCAGCCAACAGGGGCGCTATGGCTACACCTTC.